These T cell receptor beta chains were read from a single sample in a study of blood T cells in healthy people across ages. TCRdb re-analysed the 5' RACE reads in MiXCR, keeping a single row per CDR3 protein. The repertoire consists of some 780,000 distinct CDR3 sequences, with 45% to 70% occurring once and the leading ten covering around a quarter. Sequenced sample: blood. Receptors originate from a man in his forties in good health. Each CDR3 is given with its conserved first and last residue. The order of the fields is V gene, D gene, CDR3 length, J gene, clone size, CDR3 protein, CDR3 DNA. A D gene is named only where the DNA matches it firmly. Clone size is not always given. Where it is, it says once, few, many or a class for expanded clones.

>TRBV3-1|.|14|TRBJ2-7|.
CASRRMSDSYEQYF
TGTGCCAGCAGAAGGATGAGCGACTCCTACGAGCAGTACTTC
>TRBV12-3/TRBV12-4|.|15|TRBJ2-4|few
CASSLTGLAKNIQYF
TGTGCCAGCAGTTTAACGGGATTAGCCAAAAACATTCAGTACTTC
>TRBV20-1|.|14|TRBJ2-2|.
CSAHDTSNTGELFF
TGCAGTGCCCATGACACCTCGAACACCGGGGAACTGTTTTTT
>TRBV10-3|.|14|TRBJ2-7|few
CAISESVSGAEQYF
TGTGCCATCAGTGAGTCCGTTTCGGGGGCCGAGCAGTACTTC
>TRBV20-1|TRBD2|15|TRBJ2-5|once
CSANIPGGPQETQYF
TGCAGTGCTAATATTCCGGGAGGGCCCCAAGAGACCCAGTACTTC
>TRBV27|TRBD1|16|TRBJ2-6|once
CASSSQGTGMSNVLTF
TGTGCCAGCAGTTCGCAAGGGACAGGGATGTCCAACGTCCTGACTTTC
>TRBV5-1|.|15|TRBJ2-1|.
CASSLSRSSYNEQFF
TGCGCCAGCAGCTTGTCACGAAGCTCCTACAATGAGCAGTTCTTC
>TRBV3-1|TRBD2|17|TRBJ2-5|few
CASSQDLGGGVSETQYF
TGTGCCAGCAGCCAAGATCTGGGCGGGGGTGTATCGGAGACCCAGTACTTC
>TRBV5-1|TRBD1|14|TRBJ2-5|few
CASRTGEYKETQYF
TGCGCCAGCCGGACAGGGGAATATAAAGAGACCCAGTACTTC
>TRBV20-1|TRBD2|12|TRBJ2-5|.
CSARDRGGTQYF
TGCAGTGCTAGAGATCGCGGGGGGACCCAGTACTTC
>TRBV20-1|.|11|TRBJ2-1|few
CSASAVNEQFF
TGCAGTGCTAGTGCCGTCAATGAGCAGTTCTTC
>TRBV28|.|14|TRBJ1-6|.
CASSPSLGNSPLHF
TGTGCCAGCAGTCCCTCCCTGGGTAATTCACCCCTCCACTTT
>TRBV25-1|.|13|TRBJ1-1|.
CASGGGMNTEAFF
TGTGCCAGCGGGGGCGGAATGAACACTGAAGCTTTCTTT
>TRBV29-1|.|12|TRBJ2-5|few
CSVGWYQETQYF
TGCAGCGTTGGTTGGTACCAAGAGACCCAGTACTTC
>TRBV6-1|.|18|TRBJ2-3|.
CASSTIRRVQTSTDAQYF
TGTGCCAGCAGTACCATTCGGCGGGTCCAAACTAGCACAGATGCGCAGTATTTT
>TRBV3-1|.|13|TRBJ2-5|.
CASSQEGAKTHYF
TGTGCCAGCAGCCAAGAAGGGGCAAAGACCCACTACTTC
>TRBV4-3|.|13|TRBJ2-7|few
CASSPEDGYEQYF
TGCGCCAGCAGCCCAGAGGACGGCTACGAGCAGTACTTC
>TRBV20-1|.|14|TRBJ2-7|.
CSASRSGSYNEQYF
TGCAGTGCTAGCCGGTCAGGGTCCTACAATGAGCAGTACTTC
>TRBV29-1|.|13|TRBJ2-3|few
CSVEGEFTDTQYF
TGCAGCGTTGAAGGGGAATTCACAGATACGCAGTATTTT
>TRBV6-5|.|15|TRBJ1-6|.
CASSKQGSTNSPLHF
TGTGCCAGCAGTAAACAGGGATCGACGAATTCACCCCTCCACTTT
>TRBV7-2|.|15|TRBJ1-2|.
CASSSNTGGSYGYTF
TGTGCCAGCAGCTCGAATACCGGCGGCAGCTATGGCTACACCTTC
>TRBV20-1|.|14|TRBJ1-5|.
CSASRTPAVQPQHF
TGCAGTGCTAGTCGGACTCCGGCGGTTCAGCCCCAGCATTTT
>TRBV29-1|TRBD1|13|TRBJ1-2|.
CSAGTGVVYGYTF
TGCAGCGCTGGGACAGGGGTGGTTTATGGCTACACCTTC
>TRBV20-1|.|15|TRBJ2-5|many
CSARDLRRQQETQYF
TGCAGTGCTAGAGATCTGCGGAGGCAGCAAGAGACCCAGTACTTC
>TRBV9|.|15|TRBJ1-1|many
CASSRFKAENTEAFF
TGTGCCAGCAGCCGTTTTAAGGCTGAGAACACTGAAGCTTTCTTT
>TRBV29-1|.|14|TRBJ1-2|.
CSVGSGSSLYGYTF
TGCAGCGTGGGGTCGGGGTCCTCCCTCTATGGCTACACCTTC
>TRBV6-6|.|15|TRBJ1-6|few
CASSPTDRDNSPLHF
TGTGCCAGCAGTCCTACGGACAGAGATAATTCACCCCTCCACTTT
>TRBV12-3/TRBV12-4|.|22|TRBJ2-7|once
CASRISYFVLAPDVASYNEQYF
TGTGCCAGCAGAATCTCCTACTTTGTGCTAGCCCCTGATGTAGCCTCCTACAATGAGCAGTACTTC